Presented here are 22 T cell receptor beta chains from one specimen sequenced in a study of Ad26.COV2.S vaccination and SARS-CoV-2 variants. Assay: immunoSEQ multiplex PCR; the TCRdb copy retains only in-frame clones and omits some. The sample records about 180,000 clones, around nine tenths being singletons. The sequencing here drew on peripheral blood, taken after recovery from COVID-19. The receptors here all came from a human donor who had recovered from COVID-19.

V usage is TRBV5-1 and J usage is TRBJ2-3; either TRBD1 or TRBD2 may fit D (5 bases each). CDR3 length: 16 amino acids. The germline CDR1 and CDR2 sequences are SGHRS and YFSETQ. Trimming pared 4 bases from V and 9 bases from J, leaving 24 bases between. CDR3 sequence: CASSLLGTAPSGTQYF. DNA for the CDR3: TGCGCCAGCAGCCTCTTGGGGACGGCCCCCTCGGGAACGCAGTATTTT.

The V and J genes are TRBV21-1 and TRBJ2-7. TRBV21-1 is annotated as a pseudogene. CDR3 size: 14 residues. The CDR3 DNA reads TGTGCCAGGCCGTCCCGGCCTCCTCTGGACGAGCAGTACTTC. This translates into CARPSRPPLDEQYF.

This clone has a single count. The J gene is TRBJ1-2, the V gene TRBV5-5, with 8 nucleotides matching TRBD1. The CDR3 is made up of 15 amino acids. Looked up from germline, CDR1 is SGHKS and CDR2 is YYEKEE (reference sequence). V trimming: 1 base; J trimming: 4 bases; junction bases outside the gene matches: 6. The DNA of the CDR3 is TGTGCCAGCAGCTTGACAGGGGGTTTGACCTATGGCTACACCTTC. Translation gives CASSLTGGLTYGYTF.

V is TRBV19 and J is TRBJ1-2; a possible D gene is TRBD1 (6 bases). The germline CDR1 and CDR2 sequences are LNHDA and SQIVND (reference sequence). The V gene lost 4 bases and the J gene lost 7 bases, with 7 bases spanning the gap. The CDR3 extends over 11 amino acids. Here the CDR3 reads CASSTGAGYTF. The DNA of the CDR3 is TGTGCCAGTAGTACAGGGGCTGGCTACACCTTC.

V and J are TRBV27 and TRBJ2-7; D tentatively reads TRBD1 or TRBD2 (5 bases each). The CDR3 covers 13 residues. Germline CDR1 and CDR2: MNHEY and SMNVEV (reference sequence). The ends were cut back, 10 bases at V and 1 base at J, with 14 bases in the middle. This chain's CDR3 is CATSFGTSYEQYF. The DNA of the CDR3 is TGTGCCACCTCCTTTGGGACGTCCTACGAGCAGTACTTC.

The rearrangement links TRBV7-2 to TRBJ1-2, with D uncertain. The CDR3 covers 13 residues. Germline CDR1 and CDR2: SGHTA and FQGNSA. The V gene lost 5 bases and the J gene lost 1 base, with 8 bases spanning the gap. The CDR3 DNA sequence: TGTGCCAGCAGCCCCAGGATTAACTATGGCTACACCTTC. Its translation is CASSPRINYGYTF.

The chain links TRBV7-3 to TRBJ2-1, with 9 bases aligning to TRBD1. From germline, CDR1 is SGHTA and CDR2 FQGTGA. The CDR3 is 14 residues long. The V gene end was trimmed by 5 bases and the J gene end by 2 bases; junction bases not matched to a gene: 1. The CDR3 region is CASSRDRAYNEQFF. CDR3 DNA: TGTGCCAGCAGCCGGGACAGGGCCTACAATGAGCAGTTCTTC.

Concerning this clone itself: The sample carries other DNA sequences with the same CDR3. Here the CDR3 reads CASSLGTEAFF. Here the CDR3 DNA reads TGTGCCAGCAGTTTGGGTACTGAAGCTTTCTTT. This rearrangement joins TRBV28 to TRBJ1-1, with D unresolved. Per germline, CDR1 MDHEN and CDR2 SYDVKM. The V gene lost 3 bases and the J gene lost 5 bases, with 4 bases spanning the gap. This CDR3 has 11 amino acids.

The chain is built from TRBV30 and TRBJ1-2, with D unresolved. The CDR3 runs 13 residues. Looked up from germline, CDR1 is GTSNPN and CDR2 is SVGIG (reference sequence). Trimming took 5 bases from V and 2 from J, leaving 12 bases between them. The CDR3 spells CAWGLVGNYGYTF. DNA of the CDR3: TGTGCCTGGGGATTAGTGGGGAACTATGGCTACACCTTC.

The chain joins TRBV5-1 to TRBJ1-2; D is ambiguous. CDR1 and CDR2 from the germline V gene are SGHRS and YFSETQ. Trimming cost V 1 base and J 8 bases, with 12 bases left between them. This CDR3 is 13 amino acids long. Written as DNA, the CDR3 is TGCGCCAGCAGCTTGTCAGAAAGGCAGGGCTACACCTTC. This translates into CASSLSERQGYTF.

The CDR3 DNA reads TGTGCCAGTAGTGCTAGGAGGACAGCTAACTATGGCTACACCTTC. Protein sequence: CASSARRTANYGYTF. The rearrangement links TRBV19 to TRBJ1-2; a possible D gene is TRBD1 (6 bases). V was clipped by 5 bases and J by 0 bases, with 13 bases between them. Germline-derived CDR1 and CDR2 are LNHDA and SQIVND (reference sequence). The CDR3 sequence is 15 residues long. Using reference TRBV19 and TRBJ1-2 for the parts outside the CDR3, the full variable domain is DGGITQSPKYLFRKEGQNVTLSCEQNLNHDAMYWYRQDPGQGLRLIYYSQIVNDFQKGDIAEGYSVSREKKESFPLTVTSAQKNPTAFYLCASSARRTANYGYTFGSGTRLTVV.

The V and J genes are TRBV6-5 and TRBJ2-7; D might be TRBD2 (6 bases). The CDR3 is 15 residues long. Looked up from germline, CDR1 is MNHEY and CDR2 is SVGAGI. V dropped 5 bases and J dropped 0 bases, with 14 bases sitting between them. CDR3 in DNA: TGTGCCAGCAGTCAAAACGGACTACCCTCCTACGAGCAGTACTTC. The encoded protein is CASSQNGLPSYEQYF.

The chain joins TRBV7-8 to TRBJ2-1; D gene uncertain. V gave up 2 bases and J gave up 0 bases, with 11 bases separating them. Germline assignment: CDR1 SGHVS and CDR2 FQNEAQ. This CDR3 is 16 amino acids long. In DNA form, the CDR3 reads TGTGCCAGCAGCTTACTCCGCCAAAACTCCTACAATGAGCAGTTCTTC. This gives the protein CASSLLRQNSYNEQFF.

The chain employs TRBV4-1 and TRBJ2-2; 9 bases are a match to TRBD2. V was pared by 2 bases and J by 7 bases, with 8 bases of the junction left unmatched. CDR3 length: 16 residues. Germline V gene sequence: CDR1 MGHRA, CDR2 YSYEKL. CDR3 sequence (DNA): TGCGCCAGCAGCCAAAATAGCGGGGGATTTGGCGGGGAGCTGTTTTTT. It translates to CASSQNSGGFGGELFF.

This chain uses TRBV5-4 with TRBJ2-1; D might be TRBD1 (6 bases). In germline, CDR1 is SGHNT, CDR2 YYREEE (reference sequence). The CDR3 covers 13 residues. V gave up 2 bases and J gave up 7 bases, with 10 bases separating them. The CDR3 nucleotides are TGTGCCAGCAGCTTACAGGGAAGGAATGAGCAGTTCTTC. Its protein is CASSLQGRNEQFF.

The genes are TRBV18 and TRBJ1-6; D might be TRBD1 (5 bases). CDR3 length equals 16 residues. V shed 3 bases and J shed 0 bases, with 9 bases lying between them. Germline loops: CDR1 KGHSH, CDR2 LQKENI. The CDR3 DNA reads as TGTGCCAGCTCACCGGGGGTTAGCTCCTATAATTCACCCCTCCACTTT. Protein: CASSPGVSSYNSPLHF.

The chain has TRBV6-5 and TRBJ1-2; no firm D call. This CDR3 region has 14 residues. CDR1 and CDR2 from the germline V gene are MNHEY and SVGAGI. With 1 base removed from V and 4 bases from J, the gap between germline ends came to 10 bases. The CDR3 loop reads CASSYLRDTYGYTF. Here the CDR3 DNA reads TGTGCCAGCAGTTACTTAAGGGATACCTATGGCTACACCTTC.

V and J are TRBV2 and TRBJ2-2; D may be TRBD1 or TRBD2 (6 bases each). Trimming took 7 bases from V and 7 from J, leaving 16 bases between them. This CDR3 spans 14 amino acids. Germline loops: CDR1 SNHLY, CDR2 FYNNEI. The CDR3: CASTEGGWGGELFF. CDR3 DNA sequence: TGTGCCAGCACCGAGGGGGGATGGGGCGGGGAGCTGTTTTTT. The full variable domain, its missing parts supplied by reference TRBV2 and TRBJ2-2, is EPEVTQTPSHQVTQMGQEVILRCVPISNHLYFYWYRQILGQKVEFLVSFYNNEISEKSEIFDDQFSVERPDGSNFTLKIRSTKLEDSAMYFCASTEGGWGGELFFGEGSRLTVL.

The rearrangement links TRBV12-3 or TRBV12-4 to TRBJ2-7; D is possibly TRBD1 (5 bases). The CDR3 is 11 residues long. V shed 6 bases and J shed 6 bases, with 9 bases lying between them. This CDR3 reads CASRAGFEQYF. The DNA for the CDR3 is TGTGCCAGCAGAGCAGGGTTCGAGCAGTACTTC.

V and J are TRBV7-9 and TRBJ2-2; D is unresolved. Germline V lookup: CDR1 SEHNR, CDR2 FQNEAQ (reference sequence). V gave up 0 bases and J gave up 6 bases, with 11 bases separating them. The CDR3 sequence is 15 residues long. DNA for the CDR3: TGTGCCAGCAGCTTAGCCGGACGAACGGCCGGGGAGCTGTTTTTT. Its translation: CASSLAGRTAGELFF.

V is TRBV5-6 and J is TRBJ2-1, with D possibly matching TRBD1 (5 bases). V dropped 0 bases and J dropped 13 bases, with 11 bases sitting between them. The CDR3 extends over 12 amino acids. Looked up from germline, CDR1 is SGHDT and CDR2 is YYEEEE. CDR3 protein: CASSLAGRVQFF. The CDR3 region has the DNA TGTGCCAGCAGCTTGGCGGGCAGGGTACAGTTCTTC.

This clone was detected once. The chain uses TRBV18 and TRBJ1-2; 8 nucleotides line up with TRBD1. V shed 6 bases and J 3 bases; nucleotides not matched to a gene: 3. Germline CDR1 and CDR2: KGHSH and LQKENI. The CDR3 sequence is 13 residues long. CDR3 sequence (DNA): TGTGCCAGCTCGGAACAGGGGGACTATGGCTACACCTTC. This translates into CASSEQGDYGYTF.